These 20 T cell receptor beta chains came from one sample sequenced in a study of cytomegalovirus exposure and HLA in healthy donors. Assay used: immunoSEQ multiplex PCR; TCRdb lists only in-frame clones, some missing. The sample includes 150,000 to 200,000 clones, approximately 87% of them seen just once. Sequenced material: PBMCs. These receptor sequences come from a woman between 25 and 40 years old in good health and CMV-seronegative.

V and J are TRBV5-4 and TRBJ2-5; 7 bases line up with TRBD1. This CDR3 spans 14 amino acids. V shed 4 bases and J 3 bases; nucleotides not matched to a gene: 6. Germline V gene lookup returns CDR1 SGHNT and CDR2 YYREEE (reference sequence). The CDR3: CASSEVGTEETQYF. In nucleotides, the CDR3 is TGTGCCAGCAGCGAGGTCGGGACAGAAGAGACCCAGTACTTC. Full variable domain (missing parts from reference TRBV5-4 and TRBJ2-5): ETGVTQSPTHLIKTRGQQVTLRCSSQSGHNTVSWYQQALGQGPQFIFQYYREEENGRGNFPPRFSGLQFPNYSSELNVNALELDDSALYLCASSEVGTEETQYFGPGTRLLVL.

V usage is TRBV7-9 and J usage is TRBJ1-6; 9 bases map to TRBD1. Per the germline V gene, CDR1 is SEHNR and CDR2 is FQNEAQ (reference sequence). CDR3 size: 16 residues. Trimming cost V 3 bases and J 10 bases; bases outside gene matches: 10. The CDR3 sequence is CASSLSGQGVWSPLHF. The CDR3 DNA sequence: TGTGCCAGCAGCTTGTCGGGACAGGGTGTTTGGTCACCCCTCCACTTT.

This clone was counted between two and nine times. This chain joins TRBV6-1 and TRBJ2-2, with D tentatively TRBD1 (6 bases). The CDR3 sequence is 15 residues long. V was trimmed by 1 base and J by 4 bases, leaving 10 bases between them. CDR1 is MNHNS, CDR2 SASEGT, per germline. This chain's CDR3 is CASSEDEGGTGELFF. In nucleotides, the CDR3 is TGTGCCAGCAGTGAAGATGAAGGGGGCACCGGGGAGCTGTTTTTT.

This chain uses TRBV9 with TRBJ2-3, with D possibly being TRBD1 (6 bases). The CDR3 is 13 amino acids. CDR1 is SGDLS, CDR2 YYNGEE, per germline. Trimming took 5 bases from V and 2 from J, leaving 9 bases between them. The CDR3 DNA follows: TGTGCCAGCAGAGACAGGAACACAGATACGCAGTATTTT. Translation gives CASRDRNTDTQYF.

This clone was observed a handful of times. Other DNA variants within this sample encode the same CDR3. The chain joins TRBV6-5 to TRBJ1-2, with 7 bases matching TRBD1. Trimming cost V 5 bases and J 3 bases; bases outside gene matches: 3. The CDR3 loop spans 13 amino acids. CDR1 is MNHEY and CDR2 is SVGAGI in the germline V gene. CDR3 loop: CASSRDRDYGYTF. The CDR3 region has the DNA TGTGCCAGCAGTAGGGACAGAGACTATGGCTACACCTTC.

The chain links TRBV2 to TRBJ1-4; D gene unclear. This CDR3 contains 15 residues. CDR1 and CDR2 from the germline V gene are SNHLY and FYNNEI. The germline V and J ends were trimmed by 8 bases and 8 bases, with 21 bases remaining between them. The CDR3 DNA follows: TGTGCCAGCCAGCTCAATCCGGGCTCGGGGGAAAAACTGTTTTTT. Protein: CASQLNPGSGEKLFF.

The V call is TRBV7-2, the J call TRBJ2-2, with 8 bases that match TRBD2. CDR1 and CDR2 (germline): SGHTA, FQGNSA. The V and J ends lost 1 base and 5 bases, in that order; junction bases with no gene match: 6. CDR3 length equals 16 residues. For the CDR3, the DNA is TGTGCCAGCAGCTTAGGTGCGGCGGGGGGTACCGGGGAGCTGTTTTTT. Its protein is CASSLGAAGGTGELFF.

This rearrangement joins TRBV19 to TRBJ1-5; D unresolved. The CDR3 is 15 residues long. Germline V CDR1 and CDR2: LNHDA, SQIVND (reference sequence). Trimming shortened V by 8 bases and J by 3 bases, and 17 bases separated the two germline ends. The CDR3: CASGIWSPDNQPQHF. Written as DNA, the CDR3 is TGTGCCAGTGGAATTTGGAGCCCTGACAATCAGCCCCAGCATTTT.

This clone has only a few counts. The CDR3 bases are TGTGCCAGCAGACCCCAGGGGGCCTATAATTCACCCCTCCACTTT. Translating it yields CASRPQGAYNSPLHF. The rearrangement links TRBV27 to TRBJ1-6; 7 bases agree with TRBD1. CDR1 is MNHEY, CDR2 SMNVEV, per germline (reference sequence). The CDR3 spans 15 residues. The J segment lost 2 bases and the V segment lost 6 bases, leaving 4 bases of the junction unmatched.

The chain employs TRBV19 and TRBJ1-1; D gene unclear. Looked up from germline, CDR1 is LNHDA and CDR2 is SQIVND (reference sequence). V was trimmed by 6 bases and J by 0 bases, leaving 11 bases between them. This CDR3 contains 14 residues. The DNA for the CDR3 is TGTGCCAGTAGCCAAGAGGGAATGAACACTGAAGCTTTCTTT. The encoded protein is CASSQEGMNTEAFF.

The V call is TRBV7-9, the J call TRBJ1-5; TRBD1 matches 7 bases. The CDR3 is made up of 19 amino acids. Unmatched junction bases numbered 15, after V lost 3 bases and J lost 1 base. The V gene's germline CDR1 is SEHNR and CDR2 FQNEAQ (reference sequence). Here the CDR3 DNA reads TGTGCCAGCAGCTTTGGACAGGCCCAGGGGAATTGGAGCAATCAGCCCCAGCATTTT. Translating gives CASSFGQAQGNWSNQPQHF.

The CDR3 protein is CAWSRTGSSTDTQYF. In DNA, the CDR3 is TGTGCCTGGAGTCGGACAGGCTCTAGCACAGATACGCAGTATTTT. The chain carries TRBV30 and TRBJ2-3; TRBD1 matches 7 bases. J was trimmed by 0 bases and V by 2 bases; bases with no gene match: 5. Germline lookup yields CDR1 GTSNPN and CDR2 SVGIG (reference sequence). There are 15 residues in the CDR3. Variable domain in full (rest from reference TRBV30 and TRBJ2-3): SQTIHQWPATLVQPVGSPLSLECTVEGTSNPNLYWYRQAAGRGLQLLFYSVGIGQISSEVPQNLSASRPQDRQFILSSKKLLLSDSGFYLCAWSRTGSSTDTQYFGPGTRLTVL.

The table lists this clone with a count of one. The chain couples TRBV29-1 to TRBJ2-5, with TRBD1 as a possible D gene (5 bases). Trimming removed 0 bases at V and 0 bases at J, with 8 bases between. CDR3 length equals 14 residues. Germline-derived CDR1 and CDR2 are SQVTM and ANQGSEA. CDR3 bases: TGCAGCGTTGAAGAACTACAGGACCAAGAGACCCAGTACTTC. Encoded protein: CSVEELQDQETQYF.

This chain uses TRBV27 with TRBJ2-1; a weak D match, TRBD1 (5 bases). Germline CDR1 reads MNHEY; CDR2 reads SMNVEV (reference sequence). The CDR3 sequence is 17 residues long. The V gene lost 7 bases and the J gene lost 1 base, with 20 bases spanning the gap. CDR3 sequence: CASTPRATSGSYNEQFF. The CDR3, as DNA: TGTGCCAGCACCCCCAGGGCGACAAGTGGGTCCTACAATGAGCAGTTCTTC.

The V call is TRBV12-2, the J call TRBJ1-1; TRBD1 reflects the table's D call only, with no check against the DNA. TRBV12-2 is a pseudogene segment. The CDR3 has 15 amino acids. CDR3 region: CASRLRKGANTEAFF. The CDR3 DNA reads TGTGCAAGTCGCTTAAGAAAGGGGGCAAACACTGAAGCTTTCTTT.

This chain joins TRBV5-4 and TRBJ2-7; TRBD2 matches 7 bases. The germline V gene encodes CDR1 SGHNT and CDR2 YYREEE (reference sequence). There are 14 residues in the CDR3. Unmatched junction bases numbered 3, after V lost 3 bases and J lost 0 bases. In DNA form, the CDR3 reads TGTGCCAGCAGCTCGAGCGGGGCCTCCTACGAGCAGTACTTC. This codes for CASSSSGASYEQYF.

This chain connects TRBV7-6 to TRBJ2-7, with D possibly being TRBD2 (7 bases). Germline V CDR1 and CDR2: SGHVS, FNYEAQ. Between the trimmed V and J ends, which lost 5 bases and 4 bases, there was a span of 15 bases. The CDR3 runs to 14 residues. The CDR3 loop is CASSPAGALYEQYF. For the CDR3, the DNA is TGTGCCAGCAGCCCCGCGGGGGCGCTTTACGAGCAGTACTTC.

The chain couples TRBV11-2 to TRBJ2-5, with 12 bases matching TRBD1. CDR1 and CDR2 from the germline V gene are SGHAT and FQNNGV. CDR3 length: 17 residues. The V and J ends lost 5 bases and 4 bases, in that order; junction bases with no gene match: 11. CDR3 sequence reads: CASSPHLGQGAGETQYF. The CDR3 DNA is TGTGCCAGCAGCCCACACCTGGGACAGGGGGCCGGAGAGACCCAGTACTTC. Full variable domain (missing parts from reference TRBV11-2 and TRBJ2-5): EAGVAQSPRYKIIEKRQSVAFWCNPISGHATLYWYQQILGQGPKLLIQFQNNGVVDDSQLPKDRFSAERLKGVDSTLKIQPAKLEDSAVYLCASSPHLGQGAGETQYFGPGTRLLVL.

The rearrangement joins TRBV5-3 to TRBJ1-4; 9 bases align to TRBD1. TRBV5-3 counts as an open reading frame of uncertain function. Trimming cost V 4 bases and J 8 bases; bases outside gene matches: 18. The CDR3 covers 18 residues. The CDR3 sequence: CARSPIRDREGLGEKLFF. CDR3 DNA sequence: TGTGCCAGAAGCCCAATTAGGGACAGGGAGGGGTTAGGGGAAAAACTGTTTTTT.

J is TRBJ1-5 and V is TRBV27, with 9 bases identical to TRBD1. Trimming at V came to 5 bases and at J to 5 bases, leaving 7 bases not matched to a gene. CDR1 MNHEY and CDR2 SMNVEV come from the germline V gene (reference sequence). This CDR3 is 15 amino acids long. CDR3: CASSRTGGGYQPQHF. The CDR3 DNA sequence: TGTGCCAGCAGTCGAACAGGGGGCGGTTATCAGCCCCAGCATTTT.